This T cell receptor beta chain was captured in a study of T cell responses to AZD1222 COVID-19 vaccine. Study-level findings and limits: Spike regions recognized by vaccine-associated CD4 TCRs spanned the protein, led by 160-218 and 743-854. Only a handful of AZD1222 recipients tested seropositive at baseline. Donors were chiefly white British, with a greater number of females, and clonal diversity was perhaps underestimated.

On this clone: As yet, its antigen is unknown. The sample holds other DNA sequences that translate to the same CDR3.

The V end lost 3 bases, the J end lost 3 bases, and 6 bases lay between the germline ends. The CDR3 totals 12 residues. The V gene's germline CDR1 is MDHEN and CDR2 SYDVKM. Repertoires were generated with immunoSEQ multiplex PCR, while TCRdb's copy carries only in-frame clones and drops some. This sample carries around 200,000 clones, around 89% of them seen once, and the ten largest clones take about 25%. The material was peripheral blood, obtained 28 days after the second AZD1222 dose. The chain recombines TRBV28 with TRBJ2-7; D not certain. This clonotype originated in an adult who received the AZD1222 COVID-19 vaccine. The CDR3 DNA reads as TGTGCCAGCAGTTTGGGTTACTACGAGCAGTACTTC. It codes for CASSLGYYEQYF.